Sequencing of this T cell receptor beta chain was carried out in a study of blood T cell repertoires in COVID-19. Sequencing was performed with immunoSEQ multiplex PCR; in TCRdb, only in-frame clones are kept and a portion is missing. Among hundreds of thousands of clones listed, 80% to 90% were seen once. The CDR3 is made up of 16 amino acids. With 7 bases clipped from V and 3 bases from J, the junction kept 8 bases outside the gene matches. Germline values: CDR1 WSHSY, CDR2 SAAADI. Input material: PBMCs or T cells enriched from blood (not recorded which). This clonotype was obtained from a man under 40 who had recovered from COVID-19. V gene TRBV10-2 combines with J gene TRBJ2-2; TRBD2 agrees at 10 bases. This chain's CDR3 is CASTPSGSGDTGELFF. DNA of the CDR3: TGCGCCAGCACTCCTAGCGGGAGCGGGGACACCGGGGAGCTGTTTTTT.